The 30 T cell receptor beta chains reported below all come from one sample, sequenced in a study of T cell repertoires in cytomegalovirus infection (dated by TCRdb to between 2019 and 2020). Sequencing used an Illumina HiSeq 1500. TCRdb reprocessed the public reads (quality trimming at Q25 with fastp, clone calling with MiXCR) and kept in-frame beta chains. When rows share a CDR3 protein, they turn into one entry using the most common DNA and genes. This sample holds roughly 80,000 distinct CDR3 sequences; about 24% were observed only once. The biggest ten clones account for approximately 49% of the sample. In the paper's terms, the treatment or condition label means: in vitro stimulation with specific CMV peptide epitopes to enrich CMV-specific T cells. These receptors' targets are unknown. The sequences come from CD8+ T cells from cultured PBMCs, collected from culture after CMV antigen stimulation. The source of these receptors is a human donor in good health (CMV status not recorded). Some clones in this sample may be carry-over from other donors' samples.

The chain uses TRBV7-6 and TRBJ2-7, with 8 nucleotides matching TRBD1. The V and J ends lost 4 bases and 6 bases, in that order; junction bases with no gene match: 14. Germline-derived CDR1 and CDR2 are SGHVS and FNYEAQ. The CDR3 runs 16 residues. For the CDR3, the DNA is TGTGCCAGCAGCTCTGTCCAGACAGGGGTTCGCTCCGAGCAGTACTTC. Residues: CASSSVQTGVRSEQYF.

This clonotype showed up just a few times. The V gene is TRBV7-9, the J gene TRBJ1-4; D ambiguous. The V and J ends lost 3 bases and 5 bases respectively, with 10 bases between them. The CDR3 is made up of 14 amino acids. In germline, CDR1 is SEHNR, CDR2 FQNEAQ (reference sequence). The CDR3 reads CASSLSVGNEKLFF. The CDR3, as DNA: TGTGCCAGCAGCTTGTCCGTAGGAAATGAAAAACTGTTTTTT.

This clonotype was counted between two and nine times. V is TRBV5-6 and J is TRBJ1-1; no definite D call. Trimming pared 0 bases from V and 0 bases from J, leaving 9 bases between. The CDR3 loop spans 15 amino acids. Looked up from germline, CDR1 is SGHDT and CDR2 is YYEEEE. In DNA form, the CDR3 reads TGTGCCAGCAGCTTGGATGGGGTCATGAACACTGAAGCTTTCTTT. It is translated as CASSLDGVMNTEAFF.

This clonotype came up many times. The V call is TRBV7-2, the J call TRBJ1-1; D is unresolved. Trimming cost V 1 base and J 7 bases, with 13 bases left between them. The germline V gene has CDR1 SGHTA and CDR2 FQGNSA. The CDR3 runs 14 residues. The chain's CDR3 is CASSLVMGKGEAFF. CDR3 DNA: TGTGCCAGCAGCTTAGTCATGGGTAAAGGTGAAGCTTTCTTT.

The V gene is TRBV27, the J gene TRBJ2-2; unclear D gene. The V gene's germline CDR1 is MNHEY and CDR2 SMNVEV (reference sequence). Trimming shortened V by 5 bases and J by 6 bases, and 16 bases separated the two germline ends. The CDR3 extends over 15 amino acids. CDR3: CASSTTTRIPGELFF. The CDR3 nucleotides read TGTGCCAGCAGTACAACCACAAGGATCCCCGGGGAGCTGTTTTTT.

J is TRBJ1-5 and V is TRBV28; 7 nucleotides match TRBD1. Germline CDR1 MDHEN, CDR2 SYDVKM. CDR3 length equals 19 residues. V lost 4 bases, J lost 0 bases, and 15 bases stayed unmatched. The CDR3 DNA reads as TGTGCCAGCAGTTCCCAGGGGGTCTGGACGAGTCGTAGCAATCAGCCCCAGCATTTT. The encoded protein is CASSSQGVWTSRSNQPQHF.

The rearrangement links TRBV30 to TRBJ2-1; perhaps TRBD2 as D (6 bases). Trimming took 0 bases from V and 3 from J, leaving 18 bases between them. CDR1 GTSNPN and CDR2 SVGIG come from the germline V gene (reference sequence). The CDR3 sequence is 17 residues long. DNA for the CDR3: TGTGCCTGGAGTGTACAGGCGGGACCCAGCCGCTACAATGAGCAGTTCTTC. This codes for CAWSVQAGPSRYNEQFF.

This clonotype appeared many times. This chain connects TRBV12-5 to TRBJ1-2, with D tentatively TRBD1 (6 bases). The CDR3 is made up of 13 amino acids. Germline values: CDR1 LGHNT, CDR2 FRNRAP. The ends were cut back, 2 bases at V and 6 bases at J, with 10 bases in the middle. CDR3 loop: CASGLIEGDGYTF. The CDR3 region has the DNA TGTGCTAGTGGTTTGATTGAGGGGGATGGCTACACCTTC. Looking up the rest from reference TRBV12-5 and TRBJ1-2 gives the full variable domain: DARVTQTPRHKVTEMGQEVTMRCQPILGHNTVFWYRQTMMQGLELLAYFRNRAPLDDSGMPKDRFSAEMPDATLATLKIQPSEPRDSAVYFCASGLIEGDGYTFGSGTRLTVV.

This rearrangement joins TRBV9 to TRBJ2-2; the match to TRBD1 covers 12 bases. Germline V gene data show CDR1 as SGDLS and CDR2 as YYNGEE. The V gene end was trimmed by 4 bases and the J gene end by 2 bases; junction bases not matched to a gene: 9. This CDR3 comprises 18 residues. The CDR3 coding sequence is TGTGCCAGCAGCTCCGGGACAGGGGGCGACCTCAACACCGGGGAGCTGTTTTTT. Translation: CASSSGTGGDLNTGELFF. Variable domain in full (rest from reference TRBV9 and TRBJ2-2): DSGVTQTPKHLITATGQRVTLRCSPRSGDLSVYWYQQSLDQGLQFLIQYYNGEERAKGNILERFSAQQFPDLHSELNLSSLELGDSALYFCASSSGTGGDLNTGELFFGEGSRLTVL.

V gene TRBV27 combines with J gene TRBJ2-5; possibly TRBD2 for D (6 bases). This CDR3 spans 17 amino acids. From germline, CDR1 is MNHEY and CDR2 SMNVEV (reference sequence). V lost 0 bases, J lost 0 bases, and 14 bases lay in between. The CDR3 coding sequence is TGTGCCAGCAGTTTATCGCCGCGGGGACTGTACCAAGAGACCCAGTACTTC. Its translation is CASSLSPRGLYQETQYF.

The chain links TRBV6-2 or TRBV6-3 to TRBJ2-3, with TRBD2 as a possible D gene (5 bases). CDR3 size: 14 residues. CDR1 and CDR2 (germline): MNHEY, SVGEGT. V was trimmed by 5 bases and J by 2 bases, leaving 11 bases between them. CDR3 bases: TGTGCCAGCAGTGGGTGGACTGTCACAGATACGCAGTATTTT. This sequence encodes CASSGWTVTDTQYF.

This sequence joins TRBV9 and TRBJ2-7, with D possibly TRBD2 on 6 matching bases. The germline CDR1 and CDR2 sequences are SGDLS and YYNGEE. The V gene lost 4 bases and the J gene lost 1 base, with 15 bases spanning the gap. The CDR3 has 15 amino acids. The CDR3 nucleotides read TGTGCCAGCAGCCCAAGTAGGGCGGGGTCCTACGAGCAGTACTTC. This sequence encodes CASSPSRAGSYEQYF.

This clonotype was observed many times. The rearrangement links TRBV7-6 to TRBJ2-7, with 7 nucleotides matching TRBD1. The CDR3 is made up of 15 amino acids. V lost 3 bases and J lost 0; bases outside the gene matches: 5. Germline V CDR1 and CDR2: SGHVS, FNYEAQ. In DNA form, the CDR3 reads TGTGCCAGCAGCTTCAGGACAGGAAGCTCCTACGAGCAGTACTTC. This codes for CASSFRTGSSYEQYF. Full variable domain (remainder filled in from reference TRBV7-6 and TRBJ2-7): GAGVSQSPRYKVTKRGQDVALRCDPISGHVSLYWYRQALGQGPEFLTYFNYEAQQDKSGLPNDRFSAERPEGSISTLTIQRTEQRDSAMYRCASSFRTGSSYEQYFGPGTRLTVT.

This clonotype was observed a handful of times. The chain is built from TRBV4-3 and TRBJ1-1; TRBD1 might be the D (5 bases). Germline values: CDR1 LGHNA, CDR2 YSLEER. V shed 0 bases and J shed 0 bases, with 14 bases lying between them. The CDR3 has 17 amino acids. The DNA for the CDR3 is TGCGCCAGCAGCCAAGATAATCAGGGTCCTATGAACACTGAAGCTTTCTTT. Residues: CASSQDNQGPMNTEAFF.

This clonotype was counted between two and nine times. The rearrangement links TRBV24-1 to TRBJ2-3; 11 positions agree with TRBD2. CDR3 length equals 18 residues. In germline, CDR1 is KGHDR, CDR2 SFDVKD. J was trimmed by 2 bases and V by 1 base; bases with no gene match: 7. CDR3 in DNA: TGTGCCACCAGTGATTTTCCCGGGACTAGCGGCCCCACAGATACGCAGTATTTT. Protein sequence: CATSDFPGTSGPTDTQYF.

This clonotype was recorded a few times. The V and J genes are TRBV4-3 and TRBJ1-2; unclear D gene. From germline, CDR1 is LGHNA and CDR2 YSLEER. This CDR3 spans 15 amino acids. The V end lost 1 base, the J end lost 2 bases, and 11 bases lay between the germline ends. The CDR3 protein is CASSQAATGNYGYTF. The CDR3 DNA reads as TGCGCCAGCAGCCAAGCGGCCACGGGAAACTATGGCTACACCTTC.

The chain uses TRBV18 and TRBJ2-3, with D uncertain. The CDR3 runs to 13 residues. Per germline, CDR1 KGHSH and CDR2 LQKENI. V lost 0 bases and J lost 5, with 6 bases in between. CDR3 sequence reads: CASSPPLVDTQYF. In DNA form, the CDR3 reads TGTGCCAGCTCACCACCCTTAGTAGATACGCAGTATTTT.

This clonotype has a count of ten or more. V and J are TRBV12-3 or TRBV12-4 and TRBJ1-3; D may be TRBD1 (5 bases). Trimming pared 2 bases from V and 4 bases from J, leaving 9 bases between. The CDR3 is 14 amino acids. The CDR3 protein is CASSLRGYGNTIYF. DNA for the CDR3: TGTGCCAGCAGTTTACGGGGGTACGGAAACACCATATATTTT.

This clonotype came up many times. The chain uses TRBV6-5 and TRBJ2-6; D is perhaps TRBD2 (5 bases). Germline CDR1 reads MNHEY; CDR2 reads SVGAGI. The V and J ends lost 0 bases and 4 bases respectively, with 25 bases between them. The CDR3 runs to 21 residues. In DNA, the CDR3 is TGTGCCAGCAGTTACTCTAGGGAGAAGGGTCGCATGTCGGCCGGGGCCAACGTCCTGACTTTC. Amino acid sequence: CASSYSREKGRMSAGANVLTF.

J is TRBJ1-1 and V is TRBV15, with TRBD1 identical over 7 bases. CDR1 LNHNV and CDR2 YYDKDF come from the germline V gene (reference sequence). CDR3 size: 14 residues. After removal of 0 bases from V and 6 bases from J, the junction contained 4 bases not matched to a gene. The chain's CDR3 is CATSREGGRPEAFF. For the CDR3, the DNA is TGTGCCACCAGCAGAGAAGGGGGCCGACCTGAAGCTTTCTTT.

This clonotype occurred many times. This chain uses TRBV12-3 or TRBV12-4 with TRBJ2-1, with D possibly matching TRBD2 (5 bases). The CDR3 runs to 16 residues. V was shortened by 3 bases and J by 0 bases, with 12 bases between the two germline ends. Written as DNA, the CDR3 is TGTGCCAGCAGTTTGCGAGGGTTCAGCTCCTACAATGAGCAGTTCTTC. Translated, it gives CASSLRGFSSYNEQFF.

This clonotype came up many times. This chain connects TRBV11-2 to TRBJ2-1; 8 positions match TRBD2. CDR1 is SGHAT and CDR2 is FQNNGV in the germline V gene. The V gene end was trimmed by 0 bases and the J gene end by 4 bases; junction bases not matched to a gene: 5. The CDR3 extends over 16 amino acids. In DNA, the CDR3 is TGTGCCAGCAGCTTAGAAGCGGGAGCTAGGTACAATGAGCAGTTCTTC. Residues: CASSLEAGARYNEQFF.

This chain joins TRBV7-9 and TRBJ1-1, with D possibly TRBD1 on 5 matching bases. Germline V gene data show CDR1 as SEHNR and CDR2 as FQNEAQ (reference sequence). The CDR3 has 14 amino acids. Trimming took off 5 bases at V and 5 bases at J, with 15 bases between the two ends. The DNA for the CDR3 is TGTGCCAGCAGCGGAAGGGGTGGGCATACTGAAGCTTTCTTT. It yields the protein CASSGRGGHTEAFF.

Remarks on this clonotype: It may be a read error: a sequence one base away is much more abundant. This chain joins TRBV4-2 and TRBJ1-1; D remains ambiguous. Germline V CDR1 and CDR2: LGHNA, YNFKEQ. This CDR3 comprises 15 residues. CDR3 loop: CANSQDLGMSTEAFF. In DNA, the CDR3 is TGTGCCAACAGCCAAGATCTGGGGATGAGCACTGAAGCTTTCTTT.

This clonotype showed up many times. J is TRBJ2-1 and V is TRBV2; no clear D gene. The V gene lost 10 bases and the J gene lost 7 bases, with 8 bases spanning the gap. The CDR3 sequence is 10 residues long. Germline CDR1 and CDR2: SNHLY and FYNNEI. CDR3 loop: CAILINEQFF. The CDR3 DNA sequence: TGTGCCATCCTGATAAATGAGCAGTTCTTC.

This clonotype was detected ten times or more. This chain joins TRBV7-6 and TRBJ2-7, with 7 bases identical to TRBD1. From germline, CDR1 is SGHVS and CDR2 FNYEAQ. V lost 5 bases to trimming and J lost 1 base; unmatched junction nucleotides: 5. The CDR3 is made up of 14 amino acids. CDR3 DNA: TGTGCCAGCAGCATCGGACAGGCGTCCTACGAGCAGTACTTC. Translated: CASSIGQASYEQYF.

This clonotype was picked up a small number of times. This CDR3 reads CASSQDREGDYGYTF. The CDR3 DNA follows: TGCGCCAGCAGCCAAGATCGGGAAGGGGACTATGGCTACACCTTC. V gene TRBV4-3 combines with J gene TRBJ1-2; a possible D gene is TRBD1 (5 bases). The CDR3 runs 15 residues. Trimming left V 0 bases short and J 3 bases short, with 11 bases between. From germline, CDR1 is LGHNA and CDR2 YSLEER.

This clonotype turned up a few times. The V gene is TRBV27, the J gene TRBJ1-2; D is perhaps TRBD1 (5 bases). Germline V gene data show CDR1 as MNHEY and CDR2 as SMNVEV (reference sequence). V lost 0 bases to trimming and J lost 8 bases, with 16 bases between them. CDR3 length: 15 amino acids. This chain's CDR3 is CASSLSTSGLLGYTF. The DNA of the CDR3 is TGTGCCAGCAGTTTATCGACTTCAGGGCTTTTGGGCTACACCTTC.

The CDR3 protein is CASSIVRNTEAFF. For the CDR3, the DNA is TGTGCCAGTAGTATAGTCAGAAACACTGAAGCTTTCTTT. This chain connects TRBV19 to TRBJ1-1, with no clear D. The CDR3 spans 13 residues. Trimming removed 1 base at V and 2 bases at J, with 5 bases between. Germline CDR1 reads LNHDA; CDR2 reads SQIVND (reference sequence).

This clonotype was observed a handful of times. J is TRBJ1-3 and V is TRBV20-1; no firm D call. CDR1 and CDR2 from the germline V gene are DFQATT and SNEGSKA (reference sequence). V dropped 0 bases and J dropped 2 bases, with 17 bases sitting between them. The CDR3 covers 17 residues. CDR3 sequence: CSARDQGITEAGNTIYF. In nucleotides, the CDR3 is TGCAGTGCTAGAGATCAAGGGATTACGGAGGCTGGAAACACCATATATTTT.